This T cell receptor beta chain comes out of a study of early T cells in non-severe SARS-CoV-2 infection. General study results and limits: VDJdb matching, biased toward anti-spike CD8 responses, missed private and CD4 specificities.

The ends lost 1 base at V and 2 bases at J; junction bases unmatched: 2. Germline-derived CDR1 and CDR2 are SGHRS and YFSETQ. The CDR3 runs 14 residues. This clonotype was observed at least ten times. What it recognizes is unknown. Unique molecular identifiers were added to individual cDNA molecules. TCRdb re-called the 5' RACE reads with MiXCR, one entry per CDR3 protein. The sample carries about 25,000 distinct CDR3 sequences, about 4% recorded once. The source material was whole blood. The chain has TRBV5-1 and TRBJ2-5, with 7 bases fitting TRBD1. This clonotype was sampled from an adult who was a healthcare worker with PCR-confirmed SARS-CoV-2 infection or an uninfected control (not recorded which). The CDR3 nucleotides are TGCGCCAGCAGCTTGTCCAGGGGGCAAGAGACCCAGTACTTC. Translation gives CASSLSRGQETQYF.